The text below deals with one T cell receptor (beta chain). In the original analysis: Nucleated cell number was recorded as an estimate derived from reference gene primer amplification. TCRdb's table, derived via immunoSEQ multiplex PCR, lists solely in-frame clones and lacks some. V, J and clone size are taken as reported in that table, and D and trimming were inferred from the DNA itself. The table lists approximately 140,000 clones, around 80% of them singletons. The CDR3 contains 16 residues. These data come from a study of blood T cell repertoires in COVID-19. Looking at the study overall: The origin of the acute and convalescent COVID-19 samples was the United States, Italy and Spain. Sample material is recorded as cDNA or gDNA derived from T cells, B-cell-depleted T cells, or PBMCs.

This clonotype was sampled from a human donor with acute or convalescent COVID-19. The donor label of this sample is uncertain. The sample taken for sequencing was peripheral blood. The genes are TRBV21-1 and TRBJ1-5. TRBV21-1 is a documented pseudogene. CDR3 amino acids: CASSLGRGGSGQPQHF. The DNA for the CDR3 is TGTGCCAGCAGCCTCGGGAGGGGGGGCTCTGGTCAGCCCCAGCATTTT.